These T cell receptor beta chains were read from a single sample in a study of T cells in Graves' hyperthyroidism and ophthalmopathy. Via MiXCR, TCRdb re-called the multiplex PCR reads, giving one row per CDR3 protein. The sample has roughly 500,000 distinct CDR3 sequences; 46% are singletons. The material sequenced was peripheral blood or thyroid tissue (not recorded which). The origin of the receptors is an adult woman with Graves' disease, either hyperthyroidism or ophthalmopathy (not recorded which). The CDR3 runs from the conserved cysteine through the conserved F or W. A D gene is named only where the DNA matches it firmly. Part of the rows lack a size; the others show once, few, many or a class for expanded clones.

.,many,TRBV12-3/TRBV12-4,TRBJ1-2,TGTGCCAGCAGTAGGACGGAGCGCTATGGCTACACCTTC,CASSRTERYGYTF
TRBD1,.,TRBV15,TRBJ1-2,TGTGCCACCAGCAGACCAGACAGGGCCGGTGGCTACACCTTC,CATSRPDRAGGYTF
.,few,TRBV19,TRBJ1-5,TGTGCCAGTGCTACCGACGGGTCAAATCAGCCCCAGCATTTT,CASATDGSNQPQHF
.,.,TRBV29-1,TRBJ1-2,TGCAGCGTTGAAGATAGCCAAACTCTCTATGGCTACACCTTC,CSVEDSQTLYGYTF
TRBD2,.,TRBV5-4,TRBJ2-7,TGTGCCAGCAGCCACATAGCGGGAGGGCCGCACGAGCAGTACTTC,CASSHIAGGPHEQYF
TRBD1,.,TRBV14,TRBJ1-1,TGTGCCAGCAGCGTTCAGCGACAGGGGAACACTGAAGCTTTCTTT,CASSVQRQGNTEAFF
TRBD1,many,TRBV7-2,TRBJ1-5,TGTGCCAGCAGCGTTCCAGGGGGTTACCAGCCCCAGCATTTT,CASSVPGGYQPQHF
.,.,TRBV15,TRBJ2-5,TGTGCCATCAGCAGAGGTCCTACAGGGGAGACCCAGTACTTC,CAISRGPTGETQYF
.,many,TRBV20-1,TRBJ1-1,TGCAGTGCTAGAGTAGTAGCCACTGAAGCTTTCTTT,CSARVVATEAFF
TRBD1,many,TRBV20-1,TRBJ1-1,TGCAGTGCTAGGGGACAGTCGAACACTGAAGCTTTCTTT,CSARGQSNTEAFF
TRBD1,.,TRBV6-9,TRBJ1-6,TGTGCCAGCAGGGGACAGGGAATTGCCACCCTCCACTTT,CASRGQGIATLHF
TRBD2,.,TRBV7-8,TRBJ2-2,TGTGCCAGCAGCCAAGCCAGCGGGAGAGCGAACACCGGGGAGCTGTTTTTT,CASSQASGRANTGELFF
.,many,TRBV7-2,TRBJ1-6,TGTGCCAGCAGCTTTGCCCAGGGTGGATCACCCCTCCACTTT,CASSFAQGGSPLHF
.,.,TRBV14,TRBJ1-1,TGTGCCAGCAGCCAAGATCGCGGACACAACACTGAAGCTTTCTTT,CASSQDRGHNTEAFF
.,.,TRBV25-1,TRBJ2-2,TGTGCCAGCAGTGATCTAGCAGGAACCGGGGAGCTGTTTTTT,CASSDLAGTGELFF
.,.,TRBV10-1,TRBJ2-7,TGCGCCAGCAGTGACCGGGTGCTCGGACCCTACGAGCAGTACTTC,CASSDRVLGPYEQYF
TRBD2,many,TRBV20-1,TRBJ2-2,TGCAGTGCTGCCGGGACTAGCGGGGGTAACACCGGGGAGCTGTTTTTT,CSAAGTSGGNTGELFF
.,.,TRBV7-9,TRBJ2-2,TGTGCCAGCAGCTGGACGGAGGCCGGGGAGCTGTTTTTT,CASSWTEAGELFF
.,few,TRBV7-2,TRBJ1-2,TGTGCCAGCAGCTTAAGCAGGGACACTGGCTACACCTTC,CASSLSRDTGYTF
TRBD2,.,TRBV11-2,TRBJ2-1,TGTGCCAGCAGCCCCGGACTAGCGAGTTACAATGAGCAGTTCTTC,CASSPGLASYNEQFF
.,.,TRBV5-1,TRBJ1-6,TGCGCCAGCGGCACAGGGAGCTCCTATAATTCACCCCTCCACTTT,CASGTGSSYNSPLHF
TRBD1,.,TRBV27,TRBJ1-1,TGTGCCAGCAGTCGACAGGGGGCTTTCACTGAAGCTTTCTTT,CASSRQGAFTEAFF
.,many,TRBV4-3,TRBJ1-2,TGCGCCAGCAGCCGTCAACAGGGAAATGGCTACACCTTC,CASSRQQGNGYTF
.,.,TRBV10-1,TRBJ2-1,TGCGCCAGCAGTGAGGACTACTACAATGAGCAGTTCTTC,CASSEDYYNEQFF
.,many,TRBV20-1,TRBJ2-7,TGCAGTGCTAGAACCCGAGGCAGGGGACCTTTTACCAACTACGAGCAGTACTTC,CSARTRGRGPFTNYEQYF
.,.,TRBV15,TRBJ2-7,TGTGCCACCAGCATCTACGAGCAGTACTTC,CATSIYEQYF
TRBD1,.,TRBV5-4,TRBJ1-1,TGTGCCAGCAGCACGGGACAGCTCATGAACACTGAAGCCTTCTTT,CASSTGQLMNTEAFF
.,.,TRBV19,TRBJ2-7,TGTGCCAGTAGTATATCGGTTCGGGGAGGCTACGAGCAGTACTTC,CASSISVRGGYEQYF
TRBD1,.,TRBV20-1,TRBJ2-7,TGCAGCGCACTAGGGGGCCCTAGGAGCTCCTACGAGCAGTACTTC,CSALGGPRSSYEQYF
.,few,TRBV7-9,TRBJ1-1,TGTGCCAGCAGCTGGAGGGTTAACACTGAAGCTTTCTTT,CASSWRVNTEAFF
.,.,TRBV19,TRBJ1-2,TGTGCCAGTAGTATCCGGGGGCGCGTCTATGGCTACACCTTC,CASSIRGRVYGYTF
TRBD1,many,TRBV29-1,TRBJ1-2,TGCAGCGTTGAATTACCCGGACAGGGGAACTATGGCTACACCTTC,CSVELPGQGNYGYTF
.,many,TRBV10-3,TRBJ1-1,TGTGCCATCAGTCCCGGGGGGAACACTGAAGCTTTCTTT,CAISPGGNTEAFF
.,many,TRBV19,TRBJ1-2,TGTGCCACCAGCCGGGGGTACAGGGTTGACTACACCTTC,CATSRGYRVDYTF
.,.,TRBV29-1,TRBJ2-7,TGCAGCGTTGAAGCCCCGGGGGAGCTAGACGAGCAGTACTTC,CSVEAPGELDEQYF
.,.,TRBV20-1,TRBJ1-6,TGCAGTGCCCCGGGACCAGTGGATTCACCCCTCCACTTT,CSAPGPVDSPLHF
.,many,TRBV15,TRBJ1-4,TGTGCCACCGCGCCAAGACAGGCTGTTGAAAAACTGTTTTTT,CATAPRQAVEKLFF
.,.,TRBV9,TRBJ1-1,TGTGCCAGCAGCGTATTCGGGGCAGCCCTTCACACTGAAGCTTTCTTT,CASSVFGAALHTEAFF
.,.,TRBV25-1,TRBJ1-5,TGTGCCAGCAGCGTCGGGGCGCAGGGTCAGCCCCAGCATTTT,CASSVGAQGQPQHF
.,many,TRBV20-1,TRBJ1-2,TGCAGTGCTAAGCTGGACAGCCGCTATGGCTACACCTTC,CSAKLDSRYGYTF
.,.,TRBV7-8,TRBJ1-6,TGTGCCAGCAGCTTAGAACACCCGAGCTCCTATAATTCACCCCTCCACTTT,CASSLEHPSSYNSPLHF
.,few,TRBV10-3,TRBJ2-7,TGTGCCATCAGTGACTATCCTAGTAGGTACGAGCAGTACTTC,CAISDYPSRYEQYF
.,many,TRBV20-1,TRBJ2-7,TGCAGTGCTAGACAGGGGAGCTCCTACGAGCAGTACTTC,CSARQGSSYEQYF